A selection of T cell receptor beta chains follows, all from one sample in a study of blood T cell repertoires in COVID-19. Profiled with immunoSEQ multiplex PCR; TCRdb holds only in-frame clones, not every one. This sample has under 300,000 clones, with 86% found just once. The sequencing sample was made of peripheral blood. Receptors were obtained from a man at least 80 years old with acute or convalescent COVID-19. Both conserved end residues are part of each CDR3. The order of the fields is V gene, J gene, clone size, D gene, CDR3 DNA, CDR3 protein. D genes are given only for firm matches. Not every row has a clone size; where given, it reads once, few, many or a size class.

TRBV10-3	TRBJ2-5	once	TRBD1	TGTGCCACCCACACAGGGGCGCAAGAGACCCAGTACTTC	CATHTGAQETQYF
TRBV9	TRBJ1-5	-	TRBD1	TGTGCCAGCAGCGTAGGGCAGGGGGATAGCAATCAGCCCCAGCATTTT	CASSVGQGDSNQPQHF
TRBV3-1/TRBV3-2	TRBJ2-3	few	TRBD1	TGTGCCAGCAGCCAGGGACAGGGATCCACAGATACGCAGTATTTT	CASSQGQGSTDTQYF
TRBV2	TRBJ2-5	-	-	TGTGCCAGCAGTGGAGGTGGACAGACTTACTTC	CASSGGGQTYF
TRBV2	TRBJ2-7	-	TRBD2	TGTGCCTGCAGCGTTCCGGGAGGACCTAGCTCCTACGAGCAGTACTTC	CACSVPGGPSSYEQYF
TRBV10-1	TRBJ1-1	-	-	TGCGCCAGCAGGGACAGACTGAACACTGAAGCTTTCTTT	CASRDRLNTEAFF
TRBV28	TRBJ2-2	-	-	TGTGCCAGCATACGACAGCCCGCGAACACCGGGGAGCTGTTTTTT	CASIRQPANTGELFF
TRBV29-1	TRBJ1-2	-	-	TGCAGCGCCCCCTCCTTGGCAGGGAACTATGGCTACACCTTC	CSAPSLAGNYGYTF
TRBV29-1	TRBJ1-1	few	-	TGCAGCGCCCACCTAGGGGACACTGAAGCTTTCTTT	CSAHLGDTEAFF
TRBV7-7	TRBJ2-7	few	TRBD2	TGTGCTAGCAGCTCCTCGGTAGCGGGAGAGGGGGAGCAGTACTTC	CASSSSVAGEGEQYF
TRBV4-1	TRBJ2-4	-	-	TGCGCCAGCAGCCAATCCGGGACAATGGTCATTCAGTACTTC	CASSQSGTMVIQYF
TRBV12-3/TRBV12-4	TRBJ1-5	-	-	TGTGCCAGCAGTTTTGAGGCAAATCAGCCCCAGCATTTT	CASSFEANQPQHF
TRBV4-2	TRBJ2-1	-	-	TGTGCCAGCAGTCCGACTCTCAGCTCCTACAATGAGCAGTTCTTC	CASSPTLSSYNEQFF
TRBV19	TRBJ2-3	-	TRBD2	TGTGCCAGTAGAAATCCGGGACTAGCGGGGGGGACAGATACGCAGTATTTT	CASRNPGLAGGTDTQYF
TRBV18	TRBJ2-2	-	TRBD1	TGTGCCAGCTCGGGACAGGGGATCACCGGGGAGCTGTTTTTT	CASSGQGITGELFF
TRBV19	TRBJ1-2	-	TRBD1	TGTGCCAGTAGTGTGGGACAGTCGGCGAGTAGTAACACCTTC	CASSVGQSASSNTF